These 32 T cell receptor beta chains were sequenced from one sample in a study of beta chain features in type 1 diabetes. All of the isolated RNA was reverse transcribed, so expressed TCRB transcripts were sequenced. The repertoire was sequenced with immunoSEQ multiplex PCR; TCRdb's copy has only in-frame clones and lacks some. The sample records 300,000 or so clones, roughly 13% being singletons. No antigen has been assigned to these receptors. Study-level points and caveats: Across all four CD4+ subsets, people with type 1 diabetes showed modestly shorter TCRB CDR3s.

Sequencing used naive CD4+ T cells from blood. The receptor source for this set is a man aged 25-45 years with type 1 diabetes.

This clone was counted between two and nine times. The chain employs TRBV28 and TRBJ1-1; TRBD1 is a possible D gene (5 bases). Germline V gene lookup returns CDR1 MDHEN and CDR2 SYDVKM. The CDR3 has 14 amino acids. V was clipped by 3 bases and J by 5 bases, with 13 bases between them. CDR3 in DNA: TGTGCCAGCAGTTTTCCAGGGTTATTGACTGAAGCTTTCTTT. Its translation is CASSFPGLLTEAFF.

The V call is TRBV7-9, the J call TRBJ2-7; D gene uncertain. The CDR3 loop spans 15 amino acids. The V end was cut by 7 bases, the J end by 4 bases, with 20 bases between. The germline V gene encodes CDR1 SEHNR and CDR2 FQNEAQ (reference sequence). CDR3 sequence: CASIPGPPAGYEQYF. In DNA form, the CDR3 reads TGTGCCAGCATCCCCGGTCCCCCTGCCGGGTACGAGCAGTACTTC.

This clone was counted only a few times. This chain connects TRBV7-9 to TRBJ1-4; TRBD1 agrees at 7 bases. The J segment lost 7 bases and the V segment lost 5 bases, leaving 4 bases of the junction unmatched. The CDR3 runs 13 residues. CDR1 SEHNR and CDR2 FQNEAQ come from the germline V gene (reference sequence). The CDR3 loop reads CASSLQGLEKLFF. CDR3 nucleotides: TGTGCCAGCAGCCTACAGGGGCTTGAAAAACTGTTTTTT.

V usage is TRBV9 and J usage is TRBJ2-3; weak D call: TRBD2 (6 bases). The germline V and J ends were trimmed by 5 bases and 2 bases, with 12 bases remaining between them. Germline V CDR1 and CDR2: SGDLS, YYNGEE. The CDR3 is 14 residues long. The CDR3 nucleotides read TGTGCCAGCAGGCGGGACTCGATCACAGATACGCAGTATTTT. Its protein product is CASRRDSITDTQYF.

J is TRBJ2-7 and V is TRBV2; 8 bases are a match to TRBD1. Germline values: CDR1 SNHLY, CDR2 FYNNEI. The CDR3 is made up of 14 amino acids. The V gene end was trimmed by 7 bases and the J gene end by 4 bases; junction bases not matched to a gene: 9. CDR3 nucleotides: TGTGCCAGCAATCTGCAGGGGGCCCGGTACGAGCAGTACTTC. Protein product: CASNLQGARYEQYF. The variable domain in full, completed from reference TRBV2 and TRBJ2-7, reads EPEVTQTPSHQVTQMGQEVILRCVPISNHLYFYWYRQILGQKVEFLVSFYNNEISEKSEIFDDQFSVERPDGSNFTLKIRSTKLEDSAMYFCASNLQGARYEQYFGPGTRLTVT.

This chain links TRBV29-1 with TRBJ1-2; D is uncertain. Germline-derived CDR1 and CDR2 are SQVTM and ANQGSEA. The germline V and J ends were trimmed by 4 bases and 5 bases, with 11 bases remaining between them. The CDR3 length is 12 residues. CDR3 residues: CSVVSGEYGYTF. DNA for the CDR3: TGCAGCGTTGTGTCAGGCGAATATGGCTACACCTTC.

This clone has at least ten counts. The CDR3 nucleotides are TGCAGCGTAGACTCGGGAGACGCAGATACGCAGTATTTT. Residues: CSVDSGDADTQYF. The genes are TRBV29-1 and TRBJ2-3; a weak D match, TRBD2 (6 bases). The CDR3 is made up of 13 amino acids. CDR1 and CDR2 (germline): SQVTM, ANQGSEA. V lost 6 bases, J lost 4 bases, and 14 bases lay in between.

The V gene is TRBV7-3, the J gene TRBJ2-1; 10 positions match TRBD2. This CDR3 contains 14 residues. The J segment lost 2 bases and the V segment lost 6 bases, leaving 1 base of the junction unmatched. Germline V gene sequence: CDR1 SGHTA, CDR2 FQGTGA. CDR3 loop: CASRAGGAYNEQFF. The CDR3 nucleotides read TGTGCCAGCAGAGCGGGAGGGGCCTACAATGAGCAGTTCTTC.

This rearrangement joins TRBV28 to TRBJ2-1; the D is unclear. Germline values: CDR1 MDHEN, CDR2 SYDVKM. The germline V and J ends were trimmed by 3 bases and 12 bases, with 9 bases remaining between them. This CDR3 region has 11 residues. The CDR3 reads CASSFWPVQFF. CDR3 coding DNA: TGTGCCAGCAGTTTTTGGCCAGTGCAGTTCTTC.

The chain is built from TRBV6-6 and TRBJ1-4, with 8 positions matching TRBD1. The CDR3 has 13 residues. The J segment lost 8 bases and the V segment lost 8 bases, leaving 7 bases of the junction unmatched. From germline, CDR1 is MNHNY and CDR2 SVGAGI (reference sequence). This CDR3 is CASLGQGGEKLFF. The CDR3 nucleotides are TGTGCCAGCCTCGGACAGGGAGGGGAAAAACTGTTTTTT.

A note on this clone: The same CDR3 can be traced to other DNA sequences in this sample. This sequence joins TRBV9 and TRBJ2-1; weak D call: TRBD2 (5 bases). The CDR3 has 14 residues. Trimming took off 2 bases at V and 3 bases at J, with 9 bases between the two ends. Germline assignment: CDR1 SGDLS and CDR2 YYNGEE. The CDR3 spells CASSVAGSYNEQFF. CDR3 DNA: TGTGCCAGCAGCGTGGCGGGTAGCTACAATGAGCAGTTCTTC. The full variable domain, in which reference TRBV9 and TRBJ2-1 provide the parts outside the CDR3, is DSGVTQTPKHLITATGQRVTLRCSPRSGDLSVYWYQQSLDQGLQFLIQYYNGEERAKGNILERFSAQQFPDLHSELNLSSLELGDSALYFCASSVAGSYNEQFFGPGTRLTVL.

The V and J genes are TRBV19 and TRBJ2-7; D possibly corresponds to TRBD1 (5 bases). Germline values: CDR1 LNHDA, CDR2 SQIVND (reference sequence). The V gene lost 4 bases and the J gene lost 2 bases, with 12 bases spanning the gap. The CDR3 has 14 residues. The DNA of the CDR3 is TGTGCCAGTAGTACAAGGGGTCACGCCTACGAGCAGTACTTC. Residues: CASSTRGHAYEQYF.

This chain connects TRBV4-2 to TRBJ1-2; unclear D gene. Germline V lookup: CDR1 LGHNA, CDR2 YNFKEQ. This CDR3 comprises 15 residues. V was shortened by 0 bases and J by 1 base, with 9 bases between the two germline ends. The CDR3, as DNA: TGTGCCAGCAGCCAAGATGAGTTACGTAACTATGGCTACACCTTC. It yields the protein CASSQDELRNYGYTF.

The DNA for the CDR3 is TGTGCCAGCAGCTTTCAGGGGAGCACAGATACGCAGTATTTT. Translating gives CASSFQGSTDTQYF. This chain joins TRBV7-9 and TRBJ2-3, with TRBD1 as a possible D gene (6 bases). The CDR3 loop spans 14 amino acids. The V end was cut by 3 bases, the J end by 0 bases, with 7 bases between. CDR1 is SEHNR, CDR2 FQNEAQ, per germline (reference sequence). The full variable domain, rest sourced from reference TRBV7-9 and TRBJ2-3, is DTGVSQNPRHKITKRGQNVTFRCDPISEHNRLYWYRQTLGQGPEFLTYFQNEAQLEKSRLLSDRFSAERPKGSFSTLEIQRTEQGDSAMYLCASSFQGSTDTQYFGPGTRLTVL.

Only one count was recorded for this clone. The chain joins TRBV6-6 to TRBJ1-2; D is unclear. The CDR3 has 15 amino acids. Deletions cut 0 bases from V and 5 bases from J, with 13 bases between. Germline-derived CDR1 and CDR2 are MNHNY and SVGAGI (reference sequence). The CDR3 is CASSYSSTQAYGYTF. The DNA of the CDR3 is TGTGCCAGCAGTTACTCGAGTACGCAGGCGTATGGCTACACCTTC.

The table lists this clone with a count of one. It is unclear where the CDR3 begins or ends on the DNA, so no DNA is shown, and the CDR3 is as TCRdb lists it. The chain uses TRBV2 and TRBJ2-1; the table calls TRBD1, which could not be checked here. The CDR3 spans 15 amino acids, including both terminal residues. CDR1 is SNHLY and CDR2 is FYNNEI in the germline V gene. CDR3 loop: CASSEPLFGQGIEFF.

CDR3 DNA sequence: TGTGCCAGCAACGCAGGACAGGAGAATCAGCCCCAGCATTTT. Protein product: CASNAGQENQPQHF. The chain is built from TRBV28 and TRBJ1-5, with TRBD1 matching over 7 bases. Germline assignment: CDR1 MDHEN and CDR2 SYDVKM. The CDR3 has 14 residues. Trimming took 7 bases from V and 4 from J; bases not matched to a gene: 7.

This clone was counted between two and nine times. The V and J genes are TRBV18 and TRBJ1-3; 8 nucleotides match TRBD1. The CDR3 consists of 16 residues. Germline V gene sequence: CDR1 KGHSH, CDR2 LQKENI. The junction had 6 bases not matched to a gene; V was cut back by 2 bases and J by 3 bases. CDR3 protein: CASSPWTGIGGNTIYF. The DNA for the CDR3 is TGTGCCAGCTCACCATGGACAGGGATCGGTGGAAACACCATATATTTT.

This clone was seen once. The chain is built from TRBV7-9 and TRBJ2-7; D is unresolved. The ends were cut back, 1 base at V and 3 bases at J, with 10 bases in the middle. Germline values: CDR1 SEHNR, CDR2 FQNEAQ (reference sequence). CDR3 size: 14 residues. The DNA of the CDR3 is TGTGCCAGCAGCTTAGGTTTCAGAGGCTACGAGCAGTACTTC. This sequence encodes CASSLGFRGYEQYF.

This clone was seen more than once but under ten times. This chain uses TRBV7-6 with TRBJ2-5; no reliable D call. V shed 2 bases and J shed 5 bases, with 9 bases lying between them. The CDR3 is 13 amino acids. CDR1 and CDR2 from the germline V gene are SGHVS and FNYEAQ. CDR3 DNA sequence: TGTGCCAGCAGCTTAAATCGTCGGGAGACCCAGTACTTC. Its protein is CASSLNRRETQYF.

A few counts support this clone. The V gene is TRBV13, the J gene TRBJ1-2; D is uncertain. Germline CDR1 is PRHDT and CDR2 is FYEKMQ (reference sequence). The CDR3 loop spans 12 amino acids. Trimming left V 4 bases short and J 8 bases short, with 11 bases between. The CDR3 protein is CASSSLTGGYTF. Written as DNA, the CDR3 is TGTGCCAGCAGCTCTCTCACGGGAGGCTACACCTTC.

This chain uses TRBV14 with TRBJ2-1, with 10 positions matching TRBD2. This CDR3 has 17 amino acids. The germline V gene encodes CDR1 SGHDN and CDR2 FVKESK. With V trimmed by 0 bases and J by 2 bases, 4 bases remained unmatched. The CDR3 loop is CASSQDWGLATYNEQFF. CDR3 sequence (DNA): TGTGCCAGCAGCCAAGATTGGGGACTAGCGACCTACAATGAGCAGTTCTTC.

This clone was detected a few times. This sequence joins TRBV30 and TRBJ2-7, with TRBD2 matching over 7 bases. This CDR3 region has 16 residues. Germline trimming cut 3 bases from V and 3 bases from J; bases unmatched to any gene: 14. The germline CDR1 and CDR2 sequences are GTSNPN and SVGIG (reference sequence). The CDR3 loop is CAWSNGGGVGSYEQYF. The CDR3 nucleotides are TGTGCCTGGAGCAACGGGGGAGGGGTCGGCAGCTACGAGCAGTACTTC.

Of note for this clone: Other nucleotide sequences from this sample produce the same CDR3. The chain combines TRBV7-9 with TRBJ2-2; D is perhaps TRBD1 (6 bases). The CDR3 length is 14 residues. Trimming pared 4 bases from V and 1 base from J, leaving 7 bases between. Germline-derived CDR1 and CDR2 are SEHNR and FQNEAQ (reference sequence). The CDR3 loop is CASSSQGNTGELFF. The DNA for the CDR3 is TGTGCCAGCAGCTCACAGGGGAACACCGGGGAGCTGTTTTTT.

This clone occurred a few times. Different DNA sequences within this sample yield the same CDR3. The V gene is TRBV7-9, the J gene TRBJ2-5, with TRBD2 matching 7 bases. The J segment lost 3 bases and the V segment lost 1 base, leaving 5 bases of the junction unmatched. Looked up from germline, CDR1 is SEHNR and CDR2 is FQNEAQ (reference sequence). There are 15 residues in the CDR3. CDR3 amino acids: CASSLGRLAEETQYF. The CDR3 DNA is TGTGCCAGCAGCTTAGGTCGCCTAGCGGAAGAGACCCAGTACTTC.

This clone was observed a few times. V gene TRBV7-9 combines with J gene TRBJ2-3; D is ambiguous. Germline-derived CDR1 and CDR2 are SEHNR and FQNEAQ (reference sequence). This CDR3 has 15 amino acids. The V end was cut by 2 bases, the J end by 2 bases, with 11 bases between. The CDR3 loop reads CASSLFGGDTDTQYF. CDR3 in DNA: TGTGCCAGCAGCTTATTCGGCGGAGACACAGATACGCAGTATTTT.

This clone was seen a few times. The chain uses TRBV5-4 and TRBJ2-5; D might be TRBD2 (5 bases). Germline values: CDR1 SGHNT, CDR2 YYREEE (reference sequence). V shed 5 bases and J shed 3 bases, with 14 bases lying between them. CDR3 length: 14 amino acids. CDR3 in DNA: TGTGCCAGCAGTCGTCCGGGAACTAAAGAGACCCAGTACTTC. The encoded protein is CASSRPGTKETQYF.

The gene calls are TRBV6-4 and TRBJ1-1, with TRBD1 matching over 7 bases. The CDR3 is made up of 15 amino acids. The ends lost 5 bases at V and 5 bases at J; junction bases unmatched: 11. CDR1 MRHNA and CDR2 SNTAGT come from the germline V gene. CDR3 sequence: CASSPTGRVRTEAFF. CDR3 nucleotides: TGTGCCAGCAGTCCGACAGGGCGGGTTAGGACTGAAGCTTTCTTT.

The rearrangement links TRBV23-1 to TRBJ2-3, with TRBD2 matching over 8 bases. TRBV23-1 is an ORF for which the function is uncertain. Trimming cost V 3 bases and J 6 bases; bases outside gene matches: 11. The CDR3 runs 16 residues. In nucleotides, the CDR3 is TGCGCCAGCAGTCATCCCGGGAGGGGGAGGTTTGATACGCAGTATTTT. It is translated as CASSHPGRGRFDTQYF.

There are a few counts of this clone. The chain is built from TRBV10-3 and TRBJ2-5; 10 bases map to TRBD2. Germline-derived CDR1 and CDR2 are ENHRY and SYGVKD. The CDR3 has 16 residues. The trim removed 4 bases at V and 1 base at J, leaving 6 bases unmatched. The CDR3 region has the DNA TGTGCCATCAGTGTTGGGACTAGCGTTGGCCAAGAGACCCAGTACTTC. Translation: CAISVGTSVGQETQYF.

The chain uses TRBV7-9 and TRBJ1-1; 7 nucleotides agree with TRBD1. Germline V gene lookup returns CDR1 SEHNR and CDR2 FQNEAQ (reference sequence). The trim removed 5 bases at V and 4 bases at J, leaving 7 bases unmatched. This CDR3 region has 14 residues. CDR3 protein: CASSDRADGTEAFF. CDR3 sequence (DNA): TGTGCCAGCAGCGACAGGGCGGATGGCACTGAAGCTTTCTTT.

The DNA of the CDR3 is TGCGCCAGCAGCCAACTAATGAATGAGCAGTTCTTC. Translated: CASSQLMNEQFF. The J gene is TRBJ2-1, the V gene TRBV4-1; no clear D. The CDR3 extends over 12 amino acids. Germline values: CDR1 MGHRA, CDR2 YSYEKL. Trimming took 2 bases from V and 7 from J, leaving 6 bases between them.